Following are 32 T cell receptor beta chains from one sample sequenced in a study of blood T cell repertoires in COVID-19. Here immunoSEQ multiplex PCR was the method, and the copy in TCRdb shows in-frame clones only, minus some. The sample includes approximately 190,000 clones, 88% of them seen just once. The material sequenced was peripheral blood. These receptors all stem from a man aged 70-80 years with active or convalescent COVID-19.

This clone showed up just a few times. The chain carries TRBV3-1 (or the pseudogene TRBV3-2) and TRBJ1-2; D is undetermined. The CDR3 consists of 13 residues. Trimming took off 4 bases at V and 6 bases at J, with 12 bases between the two ends. Germline V gene sequence: CDR1 LGHDT, CDR2 YNNKEL (reference sequence). The DNA of the CDR3 is TGTGCCAGCAGCCCATACCGGGTGAATGGCTACACCTTC. Protein sequence: CASSPYRVNGYTF.

The genes are TRBV2 and TRBJ1-5; 8 positions match TRBD1. CDR3 size: 13 residues. Germline values: CDR1 SNHLY, CDR2 FYNNEI. The trim removed 5 bases at V and 9 bases at J, leaving 6 bases unmatched. The CDR3 reads CASSLDRGRPQHF. DNA for the CDR3: TGTGCCAGCAGTCTCGACAGGGGTCGGCCCCAGCATTTT.

The V and J genes are TRBV6-5 and TRBJ2-3; tentative D call: TRBD1 (6 bases). Trimming took 4 bases from V and 11 from J, leaving 13 bases between them. CDR1 is MNHEY, CDR2 SVGAGI, per germline. The length of the CDR3 is 12 residues. The DNA of the CDR3 is TGTGCCAGCAGTTCATTGACAGGCGGGCAGTATTTT. Protein product: CASSSLTGGQYF.

V gene TRBV19 combines with J gene TRBJ1-6; the D gene is possibly TRBD1 (5 bases). This CDR3 has 14 amino acids. The ends were cut back, 3 bases at V and 11 bases at J, with 14 bases in the middle. The germline gives CDR1 LNHDA, CDR2 SQIVND (reference sequence). In DNA, the CDR3 is TGTGCCAGTAGTATGAGCAGGGACTTCGCACCCCTCCACTTT. Its translation is CASSMSRDFAPLHF.

The J gene is TRBJ2-7, the V gene TRBV7-2, with D possibly matching TRBD1 (6 bases). Trimming took 5 bases from V and 9 from J, leaving 20 bases between them. Germline lookup yields CDR1 SGHTA and CDR2 FQGNSA. This CDR3 is 14 amino acids long. As DNA, the CDR3 is TGTGCCAGCAGCCTGCGTACAACCGGGACATTGCAGTACTTC. This translates into CASSLRTTGTLQYF.

This chain joins TRBV18 and TRBJ2-2; TRBD1 matches at 7 bases. Trimming removed 5 bases from V and 1 base from J; junction bases left unmatched: 4. The germline CDR1 and CDR2 sequences are KGHSH and LQKENI. The CDR3 is 15 residues long. The CDR3 bases are TGTGCCAGCTCAACAAGGACAGGGAACACCGGGGAGCTGTTTTTT. This translates into CASSTRTGNTGELFF.

The rearrangement joins TRBV27 to TRBJ2-2; possible D gene TRBD1, 7 bases. The CDR3 spans 16 residues. V was pared by 3 bases and J by 6 bases, with 17 bases between. CDR1 is MNHEY, CDR2 SMNVEV, per germline (reference sequence). CDR3 coding DNA: TGTGCCAGCAGTTTCCTCACCCAGGGGGGTTCCGGGGAGCTGTTTTTT. This codes for CASSFLTQGGSGELFF.

The chain employs TRBV6-1 and TRBJ1-2; D not certain. From germline, CDR1 is MNHNS and CDR2 SASEGT. Trimming left V 1 base short and J 5 bases short, with 8 bases between. This CDR3 has 13 amino acids. In nucleotides, the CDR3 is TGTGCCAGCAGTGAAGGTGTTCCTTATGGCTACACCTTC. Encoded protein: CASSEGVPYGYTF.

The rearrangement uses TRBV7-6 and TRBJ2-5; TRBD2 might be the D (7 bases). This CDR3 is 16 amino acids long. The V end was cut by 2 bases, the J end by 2 bases, with 15 bases between. Germline V gives CDR1 SGHVS, CDR2 FNYEAQ. This CDR3 reads CASSLNGGPRQETQYF. CDR3 nucleotide sequence: TGTGCCAGCAGCTTAAACGGGGGGCCCAGACAAGAGACCCAGTACTTC.

This chain connects TRBV6-1 to TRBJ1-6; D may be TRBD1 (6 bases). V was clipped by 2 bases and J by 10 bases, with 15 bases between them. Germline V gene lookup returns CDR1 MNHNS and CDR2 SASEGT. The CDR3 contains 15 residues. CDR3 coding DNA: TGTGCCAGCAGTGAAACACAGGGCTCGGGGTCACCCCTCCACTTT. Translated: CASSETQGSGSPLHF.

The chain couples TRBV7-8 to TRBJ2-7, with a tentative D call TRBD1 (6 bases). The CDR3 is made up of 14 amino acids. The V end lost 5 bases, the J end lost 2 bases, and 13 bases lay between the germline ends. Germline CDR1 and CDR2: SGHVS and FQNEAQ. CDR3 loop: CASSRGQSTYEQYF. The CDR3 DNA sequence: TGTGCCAGCAGCAGAGGACAGTCGACCTACGAGCAGTACTTC.

A single count supports this clone. The V call is TRBV28, the J call TRBJ2-7; a weak D match, TRBD2 (7 bases). Trimming stripped 8 bases from V and 4 bases from J, with 21 bases between. Germline V gene sequence: CDR1 MDHEN, CDR2 SYDVKM. The CDR3 spans 15 residues. In nucleotides, the CDR3 is TGTGCCAGCTGTAATTCGGGGGGCGCAGCATACGAGCAGTACTTC. This codes for CASCNSGGAAYEQYF. Based on the CDR3 plus reference TRBV28 and TRBJ2-7, the full variable domain is DVKVTQSSRYLVKRTGEKVFLECVQDMDHENMFWYRQDPGLGLRLIYFSYDVKMKEKGDIPEGYSVSREKKERFSLILESASTNQTSMYLCASCNSGGAAYEQYFGPGTRLTVT.

This sequence joins TRBV10-3 and TRBJ2-5; possible D gene TRBD1, 5 bases. This CDR3 spans 12 amino acids. V lost 4 bases to trimming and J lost 5 bases, with 8 bases between them. Looked up from germline, CDR1 is ENHRY and CDR2 is SYGVKD. The CDR3 reads CAISVDSETQYF. In DNA, the CDR3 is TGTGCCATCAGTGTTGACAGCGAGACCCAGTACTTC.

The chain joins TRBV5-1 to TRBJ2-1; TRBD2 aligns across 10 bases. The ends lost 4 bases at V and 8 bases at J; junction bases unmatched: 15. This CDR3 is built from 17 residues. Germline values: CDR1 SGHRS, CDR2 YFSETQ. This CDR3 is CASSPGLAVRVLDEQFF. The CDR3 DNA follows: TGCGCCAGCAGCCCAGGACTAGCGGTCCGTGTCTTGGATGAGCAGTTCTTC.

This sequence joins TRBV2 and TRBJ1-1; 9 bases map to TRBD1. J lost 5 bases, V lost 2 bases, and 9 bases had no gene match. The CDR3 covers 16 residues. Germline CDR1 reads SNHLY; CDR2 reads FYNNEI. In DNA, the CDR3 is TGTGCCAGCAGTGAATTAGGGGACAGGGATGCGACTGAAGCTTTCTTT. Translating it yields CASSELGDRDATEAFF. The variable domain in full, completed from reference TRBV2 and TRBJ1-1, reads EPEVTQTPSHQVTQMGQEVILRCVPISNHLYFYWYRQILGQKVEFLVSFYNNEISEKSEIFDDQFSVERPDGSNFTLKIRSTKLEDSAMYFCASSELGDRDATEAFFGQGTRLTVV.

This chain links TRBV7-9 with TRBJ2-5; TRBD2 matches 7 bases. From germline, CDR1 is SEHNR and CDR2 FQNEAQ (reference sequence). J gave up 0 bases and V 6 bases, and 4 bases lay outside the gene matches. The CDR3 is 14 amino acids. CDR3 DNA: TGTGCCAGCAGGCGGGAGACGTACCAAGAGACCCAGTACTTC. It translates to CASRRETYQETQYF.

The chain joins TRBV7-9 to TRBJ2-2; D call uncertain. The V end lost 0 bases, the J end lost 7 bases, and 15 bases lay between the germline ends. The CDR3 covers 16 residues. From germline, CDR1 is SEHNR and CDR2 FQNEAQ (reference sequence). CDR3 in amino acids: CASSLADISIVGELFF. The CDR3, as DNA: TGTGCCAGCAGCTTAGCCGACATATCGATCGTCGGGGAGCTGTTTTTT.

The V and J genes are TRBV14 and TRBJ1-2; D is unclear. This CDR3 comprises 16 residues. The germline gives CDR1 SGHDN, CDR2 FVKESK. Trimming pared 6 bases from V and 0 bases from J, leaving 17 bases between. This CDR3 is CASRQTMDRANYGYTF. In DNA form, the CDR3 reads TGTGCCAGCAGGCAAACTATGGATCGAGCTAACTATGGCTACACCTTC.

The chain recombines TRBV19 with TRBJ2-7; D might be TRBD1 (6 bases). Germline CDR1 LNHDA, CDR2 SQIVND (reference sequence). The CDR3 totals 13 residues. The V end lost 1 base, the J end lost 4 bases, and 8 bases lay between the germline ends. The CDR3, as DNA: TGTGCCAGTAGTATAGTAGGGGGATACGAGCAGTACTTC. It translates to CASSIVGGYEQYF.

The chain combines TRBV15 with TRBJ2-5, with a weak D call TRBD2 (5 bases). V was pared by 0 bases and J by 0 bases, with 11 bases between. Germline V lookup: CDR1 LNHNV, CDR2 YYDKDF (reference sequence). This CDR3 has 16 amino acids. This CDR3 is CATSRDLPGYQETQYF. In nucleotides, the CDR3 is TGTGCCACCAGCAGAGATCTCCCGGGGTACCAAGAGACCCAGTACTTC.

The chain uses TRBV2 and TRBJ2-3; 8 bases are shared with TRBD1. The V gene's germline CDR1 is SNHLY and CDR2 FYNNEI. Trimming at V came to 4 bases and at J to 2 bases, leaving 11 bases not matched to a gene. The CDR3 is made up of 17 amino acids. Here the CDR3 DNA reads TGTGCCAGCAGTGGATCCTTCGAGACAGGGGACACAGATACGCAGTATTTT. It specifies CASSGSFETGDTDTQYF.

The chain combines TRBV19 with TRBJ1-5; D unresolved. Per germline, CDR1 LNHDA and CDR2 SQIVND (reference sequence). The CDR3 consists of 14 residues. The V end lost 2 bases, the J end lost 5 bases, and 10 bases lay between the germline ends. The CDR3 DNA reads TGTGCCAGTAGTATATCGAGTTTTGATCAGCCCCAGCATTTT. It specifies CASSISSFDQPQHF.

Only one count was recorded for this clone. The chain couples TRBV6-5 to TRBJ1-6, with D perhaps matching TRBD1 (5 bases). The CDR3 runs 14 residues. Germline V CDR1 and CDR2: MNHEY, SVGAGI. Deletions cut 6 bases from V and 9 bases from J, with 15 bases between. The CDR3 spells CASSPGGGGSPLHF. The CDR3 region has the DNA TGTGCCAGCAGCCCCGGGGGTGGCGGTTCACCCCTCCACTTT.

The chain has TRBV30 and TRBJ1-6, with 7 bases matching TRBD1. The germline V gene has CDR1 GTSNPN and CDR2 SVGIG (reference sequence). The CDR3 totals 15 residues. V dropped 8 bases and J dropped 6; count of bases not matched to a gene: 13. In DNA, the CDR3 is TGTGCCCTCCGTGCGCGACAGGGAGTTAATTCACCCCTCCACTTT. Protein: CALRARQGVNSPLHF.

This chain joins TRBV5-6 and TRBJ2-5; 8 nucleotides align to TRBD1. The germline CDR1 and CDR2 sequences are SGHDT and YYEEEE. J lost 2 bases, V lost 2 bases, and 5 bases had no gene match. This CDR3 region has 15 residues. The CDR3: CASSFRTGQQETQYF. CDR3 bases: TGTGCCAGCAGCTTCCGGACAGGGCAACAAGAGACCCAGTACTTC.

The chain has TRBV9 and TRBJ2-7, with D possibly TRBD2 on 6 matching bases. This CDR3 has 14 amino acids. Trimming shortened V by 4 bases and J by 0 bases, and 11 bases separated the two germline ends. Germline assignment: CDR1 SGDLS and CDR2 YYNGEE. Here the CDR3 DNA reads TGTGCCAGCAGCCCCGGGACTCCCTCCTACGAGCAGTACTTC. Translated: CASSPGTPSYEQYF.

The V and J genes are TRBV5-8 and TRBJ1-4; 7 nucleotides align to TRBD1. The CDR3 has 15 residues. With V trimmed by 2 bases and J by 5 bases, 6 bases remained unmatched. CDR1 and CDR2 from the germline V gene are SGHTS and YDEGEE. The CDR3 sequence: CASSFWDSNNEKLFF. CDR3 DNA: TGTGCCAGCAGCTTCTGGGACAGCAACAATGAAAAACTGTTTTTT.

Here the CDR3 DNA reads TGCGCCAGCGTAAGCGGGGGCTCTATTAGCACAGATACGCAGTATTTT. The encoded protein is CASVSGGSISTDTQYF. The V and J genes are TRBV5-1 and TRBJ2-3; 8 bases map to TRBD2. Germline trimming cut 7 bases from V and 0 bases from J; bases unmatched to any gene: 10. Germline V gene sequence: CDR1 SGHRS, CDR2 YFSETQ. This CDR3 is built from 16 residues.

This chain links TRBV30 with TRBJ2-7; D is unclear. Germline CDR1 GTSNPN, CDR2 SVGIG (reference sequence). Between the trimmed V and J ends, which lost 3 bases and 2 bases, there was a span of 8 bases. The CDR3 runs to 12 residues. CDR3 loop: CAWRQITYEQYF. CDR3 DNA: TGTGCCTGGAGACAGATTACCTACGAGCAGTACTTC.

This chain uses TRBV4-3 with TRBJ2-3; 9 nucleotides agree with TRBD2. This CDR3 region has 16 residues. With V trimmed by 1 base and J by 6 bases, 8 bases remained unmatched. CDR1 is LGHNA, CDR2 YSLEER, per germline. CDR3: CASSQGPSGGRDTQYF. The CDR3 DNA reads as TGCGCCAGCAGCCAAGGTCCCAGCGGGGGGAGGGATACGCAGTATTTT.

The rearrangement uses TRBV6-5 and TRBJ1-1, with 8 bases fitting TRBD1. Germline V gene data show CDR1 as MNHEY and CDR2 as SVGAGI. The CDR3 has 15 residues. J lost 1 base, V lost 8 bases, and 9 bases had no gene match. The CDR3, as DNA: TGTGCCAGCCCCCCAGGGGGCGCAGGGAACACTGAAGCTTTCTTT. This translates into CASPPGGAGNTEAFF.

V is TRBV7-6 and J is TRBJ2-3; tentatively, D is TRBD2 (5 bases). Germline V CDR1 and CDR2: SGHVS, FNYEAQ. The germline V and J ends were trimmed by 2 bases and 2 bases, with 17 bases remaining between them. This CDR3 has 17 amino acids. For the CDR3, the DNA is TGTGCCAGCAGCTTAATCCCCCGTGAGGGAGTCACAGATACGCAGTATTTT. Amino acids: CASSLIPREGVTDTQYF.